The rows below give T cell receptor beta chains drawn from one sample of a study of cytomegalovirus exposure and HLA in healthy donors. The assay was immunoSEQ multiplex PCR, and TCRdb's table has in-frame clones only and misses some. Seen in this sample are 200,000 or so clones; the ten most common clones hold approximately 0.74%. The sequencing sample was made of PBMCs. These receptors all stem from a boy aged 5-17 years in good health and CMV-seronegative. Both conserved end residues are part of each CDR3. Each record gives: J gene, V gene, D gene, CDR3 DNA, CDR3 protein. A D gene is named only where the DNA matches it firmly.

>TRBJ1-4|TRBV11-2|NA
TGTGCCAGCAGCTTTCGGGCAACTAATGAAAAACTGTTTTTT
CASSFRATNEKLFF
>TRBJ2-1|TRBV5-1|NA
TGCGCCAGCACGGTTCAGGGGCTGAACAATGAGCAGTTCTTC
CASTVQGLNNEQFF
>TRBJ1-5|TRBV2|NA
TGTGCCAGCAGCGTGGGGGGGCGGCAGCCCCAGCATTTT
CASSVGGRQPQHF
>TRBJ2-5|TRBV7-2|TRBD1
TGTGCCAGCAGCTTAGTTACAGGGGCCAGGGAGACCCAGTACTTC
CASSLVTGARETQYF
>TRBJ1-1|TRBV6-1|NA
TGTGCCAGCAGTGAAGGGTCGTGGCCTTTGAACACTGAAGCTTTCTTT
CASSEGSWPLNTEAFF
>TRBJ2-3|TRBV11-2|TRBD1
TGTGCCAGCAGCTTGGATTCGACAGGGCCAGATACGCAGTATTTT
CASSLDSTGPDTQYF
>TRBJ1-1|TRBV1|NA
TGCACCAGCAGCCAAGATCTTTCGGGTGCGAACACTGAAGCTTTCTTT
CTSSQDLSGANTEAFF
>TRBJ1-3|TRBV6-1|NA
TGTGCCAGCAGTGCCGTCTTCAGTCCTGGAAACACCATATATTTT
CASSAVFSPGNTIYF
>TRBJ1-5|TRBV27|NA
TGTGCCAGCAGCTTCGACAGGAGAAATCAGCCCCAGCATTTT
CASSFDRRNQPQHF
>TRBJ1-5|TRBV30|NA
TGTGCCTGGAGTGTCGGAGGGAGCAATCAGCCCCAGCATTTT
CAWSVGGSNQPQHF
>TRBJ1-1|TRBV5-1|TRBD1
TGCGCCAGCAGCCCCGGGACAGGCTACACTGAAGCTTTCTTT
CASSPGTGYTEAFF
>TRBJ1-4|TRBV15|TRBD1
TGTGCCACCAGCAGGGACAGGGGGGCGTCTAATGAAAAACTGTTTTTT
CATSRDRGASNEKLFF
>TRBJ1-1|TRBV18|TRBD1
TGTGCCAGCTCACCCGGACAGGGGTTGGCTGAAGCTCTCTTT
CASSPGQGLAEALF
>TRBJ1-2|TRBV28|TRBD1
TGTGCCAGCAGTAAATCCGGGACAGGGGGCGTTAACTATGGCTACACCTTC
CASSKSGTGGVNYGYTF
>TRBJ1-2|TRBV27|TRBD1
TGTGCCAGCAGTTCGGGACAGGGGGTCTCTGGCTACACCTTC
CASSSGQGVSGYTF
>TRBJ1-2|TRBV19|TRBD1
TGTGCCAGTACCCTGGACAGGGGGCGTAACTATGGCTACACCTTC
CASTLDRGRNYGYTF
>TRBJ1-4|TRBV29-1|NA
TGCAGCGTTGCGCCGGGACTGACTAATGAAAAACTGTTTTTT
CSVAPGLTNEKLFF
>TRBJ1-3|TRBV9|NA
TGTGCCAGCAGCGTAGCGGGGGTTGGTGGAAACACCATATATTTT
CASSVAGVGGNTIYF
>TRBJ1-1|TRBV28|NA
TGTGCCAGCAGCTGGGTAGGGGACACTGAAGCTTTCTTT
CASSWVGDTEAFF
>TRBJ2-7|TRBV7-9|NA
TGTGCCAGCAGCTCTATGGGGGCTCTGTCCTACGAGCAGTACTTC
CASSSMGALSYEQYF
>TRBJ2-1|TRBV11-3|NA
TGTGCCAGCAGCGACAGGCCAAACTACAATGAGCAGTTCTTC
CASSDRPNYNEQFF
>TRBJ2-2|TRBV27|NA
TGTGCCAGCAGTTCACCTACGAGTTCAGGGGCGGGCGGGGAGCTGTTTTTT
CASSSPTSSGAGGELFF
>TRBJ1-1|TRBV6-1|NA
TGTGCCAGCAGTGACCCAATTTCAGGGGACGCTGAAGCTTTCTTT
CASSDPISGDAEAFF
>TRBJ2-2|TRBV9|NA
TGTGCCAGCAGCGTAGGAGGGCTCACCGGGGAGCTGTTTTTT
CASSVGGLTGELFF
>TRBJ2-7|TRBV5-1|NA
TGCGCCAGCAGCTTGGGTAGCTCCTACGAGCAGTACTTC
CASSLGSSYEQYF
>TRBJ1-5|TRBV2|TRBD1
TGTGCCAGCAGCGGACAGGGCTTGAGCAATCAGCCCCAGCATTTT
CASSGQGLSNQPQHF
>TRBJ2-7|TRBV5-4|NA
TGTGCCAGCAGCTTGGGAGGGATGGGCTCCTACGAGCAGTACTTC
CASSLGGMGSYEQYF
>TRBJ2-1|TRBV7-2|TRBD2
TGTGCCAGCAGCCCGAGGACTAGCGGGGGTTACCTCCCCTACAATGAGCAGTTCTTC
CASSPRTSGGYLPYNEQFF
>TRBJ1-3|TRBV13|NA
TGTGCCACGCAACAGACAGGTTACGGAAACACCATATATTTT
CATQQTGYGNTIYF